The next 20 T cell receptor beta chains were all read from a single sample in a study of OX40 agonist ivuxolimab in advanced cancers. Sequenced by immunoSEQ multiplex PCR; TCRdb stores in-frame clones only, minus some. The table lists under 65,000 clones, roughly 90% of them singletons. Specimen: CD4+ or CD8+ T cells sorted from blood, collected in a trial of the OX40 agonist ivuxolimab. The receptors were gathered from an adult with an advanced solid tumor such as melanoma, head and neck, liver or kidney cancer.

This chain links TRBV7-9 with TRBJ1-2; 12 nucleotides align to TRBD1. CDR3 length: 16 residues. CDR1 and CDR2 from the germline V gene are SEHNR and FQNEAQ (reference sequence). Trimming at V came to 5 bases and at J to 4 bases, leaving 8 bases not matched to a gene. CDR3 in amino acids: CASSNTGTGGIYGYTF. For the CDR3, the DNA is TGTGCCAGCAGCAACACCGGGACAGGGGGCATCTATGGCTACACCTTC.

This clone was recorded once. The chain recombines TRBV4-3 with TRBJ2-1; TRBD2 aligns across 7 bases. The V gene's germline CDR1 is LGHNA and CDR2 YSLEER. The CDR3 is made up of 19 amino acids. The J segment lost 8 bases and the V segment lost 0 bases, leaving 19 bases of the junction unmatched. The CDR3 DNA sequence: TGCGCCAGCAGCCAAGACGCGGGCTTTAGGGCGGGAGATTTTGATGAGCAGTTCTTC. Translated: CASSQDAGFRAGDFDEQFF.

The genes are TRBV12-5 and TRBJ2-1, with D unclear. V was cut by 6 bases and J by 10 bases, with 13 bases left in between. Germline values: CDR1 LGHNT, CDR2 FRNRAP. The CDR3 extends over 12 amino acids. CDR3 DNA: TGTGCTAGTGGGTCAGGTTTTCAGGAGCAGTTCTTC. Translated: CASGSGFQEQFF.

This sequence joins TRBV7-8 and TRBJ1-6; a possible D gene is TRBD1 (5 bases). Germline V gene sequence: CDR1 SGHVS, CDR2 FQNEAQ. Trimming stripped 2 bases from V and 8 bases from J, with 16 bases between. The CDR3 totals 16 residues. DNA for the CDR3: TGTGCCAGCAGCTTAAAAGGGACGAGGATAGATTCACCCCTCCACTTT. It translates to CASSLKGTRIDSPLHF.

The chain links TRBV7-2 to TRBJ1-2, with D uncertain. Germline lookup yields CDR1 SGHTA and CDR2 FQGNSA. The CDR3 is 15 residues long. The V and J ends lost 0 bases and 5 bases respectively, with 13 bases between them. The CDR3 DNA sequence: TGTGCCAGCAGCTTAGCTCCGGGCCTTGGGTATGGCTACACCTTC. The encoded protein is CASSLAPGLGYGYTF.

The chain joins TRBV30 to TRBJ2-7, with D possibly being TRBD2 (5 bases). Looked up from germline, CDR1 is GTSNPN and CDR2 is SVGIG (reference sequence). The V end lost 2 bases, the J end lost 0 bases, and 5 bases lay between the germline ends. CDR3 length: 12 residues. CDR3 nucleotide sequence: TGTGCCTGGAGTACTAGCTCCTACGAGCAGTACTTC. This gives the protein CAWSTSSYEQYF.

This sequence joins TRBV27 and TRBJ2-7; 7 nucleotides agree with TRBD1. The CDR3 consists of 14 residues. Germline CDR1 and CDR2: MNHEY and SMNVEV (reference sequence). Trimming cost V 3 bases and J 6 bases; bases outside gene matches: 8. The CDR3 protein is CASSFAGGQREQYF. Written as DNA, the CDR3 is TGTGCCAGCAGTTTTGCAGGGGGACAGCGCGAGCAGTACTTC.

This clone showed up just once. J is TRBJ1-5 and V is TRBV5-1; a weak D match, TRBD1 (6 bases). CDR3 length equals 17 residues. Per the germline V gene, CDR1 is SGHRS and CDR2 is YFSETQ. V lost 0 bases, J lost 6 bases, and 19 bases lay in between. Here the CDR3 DNA reads TGCGCCAGCAGCTTGGGTCCCGTAGTAGGGGGGAGTCAGCCCCAGCATTTT. This translates into CASSLGPVVGGSQPQHF. The whole variable domain, remainder taken from reference TRBV5-1 and TRBJ1-5, is KAGVTQTPRYLIKTRGQQVTLSCSPISGHRSVSWYQQTPGQGLQFLFEYFSETQRNKGNFPGRFSGRQFSNSRSEMNVSTLELGDSALYLCASSLGPVVGGSQPQHFGDGTRLSIL.

The V and J genes are TRBV28 and TRBJ2-6, with D possibly matching TRBD2 (5 bases). The CDR3 extends over 15 amino acids. The V gene lost 6 bases and the J gene lost 1 base, with 10 bases spanning the gap. Germline lookup yields CDR1 MDHEN and CDR2 SYDVKM. Here the CDR3 DNA reads TGTGCCAGCAGCGATTCGGGGTCTGGGGCCAACGTCCTGACTTTC. Translated: CASSDSGSGANVLTF.

The sample holds a few counts of this clone. The chain recombines TRBV10-3 with TRBJ2-7; D may match TRBD1 or TRBD2 (6 bases each). Looked up from germline, CDR1 is ENHRY and CDR2 is SYGVKD. The CDR3 contains 12 residues. V lost 5 bases and J 6 bases, leaving 11 bases between the germline ends. CDR3 in amino acids: CAISLRGPEQYF. CDR3 coding DNA: TGTGCCATCAGTCTCCGGGGGCCCGAGCAGTACTTC.

The chain has TRBV2 and TRBJ1-1; no reliable D call. The germline V and J ends were trimmed by 2 bases and 6 bases, with 13 bases remaining between them. Germline V gene sequence: CDR1 SNHLY, CDR2 FYNNEI. The CDR3 totals 14 residues. The CDR3, as DNA: TGTGCCAGCAGTGAACAACCGGTTTTGTCTGAAGCTTTCTTT. This encodes CASSEQPVLSEAFF.

This clone has only one observation. The germline gene is not matched at one end of the junction; a read error may be the cause. The rearrangement uses TRBV6-6 and TRBJ2-7, with unresolved D. CDR1 is MNHNY and CDR2 is SVGAGI in the germline V gene (reference sequence). There are 14 residues in the CDR3. The CDR3: CASSRNDPSSEQYF. Written as DNA, the CDR3 is TGTGCCAGCAGTAGAAATGACCCGTCCTCCGAGCAGTACTTC.

This rearrangement joins TRBV7-8 to TRBJ2-3; the D gene is possibly TRBD2 (6 bases). This CDR3 contains 16 residues. V was pared by 1 base and J by 0 bases, with 11 bases between. Germline CDR1 is SGHVS and CDR2 is FQNEAQ. The CDR3 region has the DNA TGTGCCAGCAGCTTAGACGGGAGAAAAAGCACAGATACGCAGTATTTT. It translates to CASSLDGRKSTDTQYF.

This clone appeared once. This chain uses TRBV19 with TRBJ2-2, with a possible D match to TRBD2 (6 bases). The CDR3 totals 13 residues. In germline, CDR1 is LNHDA, CDR2 SQIVND (reference sequence). V lost 6 bases to trimming and J lost 1 base, with 6 bases between them. As DNA, the CDR3 is TGTGCCAGTAGGGAGGGGAACACCGGGGAGCTGTTTTTT. Its protein product is CASREGNTGELFF.

This clone was recorded only once. This chain links TRBV11-2 with TRBJ2-7; D ambiguous. V lost 2 bases and J 6 bases, leaving 8 bases between the germline ends. Germline V gene sequence: CDR1 SGHAT, CDR2 FQNNGV. This CDR3 has 12 amino acids. The DNA for the CDR3 is TGTGCCAGCAGCTTATTCGGCCCCGAGCAGTACTTC. Translated: CASSLFGPEQYF.

This chain connects TRBV6-4 to TRBJ2-1; D perhaps matches TRBD2 (6 bases). V lost 2 bases and J 0 bases, leaving 8 bases between the germline ends. CDR3 size: 15 residues. CDR1 is MRHNA, CDR2 SNTAGT, per germline. In DNA, the CDR3 is TGTGCCAGCAGTGACGGGGGGAACTCCTACAATGAGCAGTTCTTC. Its translation is CASSDGGNSYNEQFF.

The V call is TRBV27, the J call TRBJ2-1; 8 bases map to TRBD1. The V and J ends lost 7 bases and 8 bases, in that order; junction bases with no gene match: 16. Germline CDR1 MNHEY, CDR2 SMNVEV (reference sequence). This CDR3 is built from 16 residues. DNA for the CDR3: TGTGCCAGCACCCACAGCGAGGGCAGGGGGCCCCATGAGCAGTTCTTC. It codes for CASTHSEGRGPHEQFF.

This chain joins TRBV11-2 and TRBJ2-7; the D is unclear. V lost 3 bases to trimming and J lost 3 bases, with 24 bases between them. The CDR3 loop spans 18 amino acids. Looked up from germline, CDR1 is SGHAT and CDR2 is FQNNGV. The CDR3 sequence is CASSFGSHVTIKDYEQYF. CDR3 sequence (DNA): TGTGCCAGCAGCTTCGGGTCACACGTTACGATAAAGGACTACGAGCAGTACTTC.

The chain carries TRBV7-9 and TRBJ1-3; 8 positions agree with TRBD1. The V gene end was trimmed by 5 bases and the J gene end by 0 bases; junction bases not matched to a gene: 12. Germline loops: CDR1 SEHNR, CDR2 FQNEAQ (reference sequence). This CDR3 has 18 amino acids. CDR3 protein: CASSTIGQGRLSGNTIYF. The CDR3 DNA follows: TGTGCCAGCAGCACAATCGGACAGGGTAGGCTCTCTGGAAACACCATATATTTT. The whole variable domain, filled in from reference TRBV7-9 and TRBJ1-3, reads DTGVSQNPRHKITKRGQNVTFRCDPISEHNRLYWYRQTLGQGPEFLTYFQNEAQLEKSRLLSDRFSAERPKGSFSTLEIQRTEQGDSAMYLCASSTIGQGRLSGNTIYFGEGSWLTVV.

The V gene is TRBV10-2, the J gene TRBJ2-4; a weak D match, TRBD1 (5 bases). CDR1 and CDR2 (germline): WSHSY, SAAADI. V lost 2 bases, J lost 0 bases, and 8 bases lay in between. This CDR3 is 15 amino acids long. The CDR3 sequence: CASSEPGLAKNIQYF. The DNA for the CDR3 is TGCGCCAGCAGTGAGCCAGGGCTAGCCAAAAACATTCAGTACTTC.